These T cell receptor beta chains were read from a single sample in a study of blood T cell repertoires in COVID-19. Produced via immunoSEQ multiplex PCR; TCRdb's table is partial and in-frame only. This sample carries 97,000 or so clones, 91% of them seen once, and the ten largest clones take about 4%. The sequencing sample was made of peripheral blood. These receptors originate from a man younger than 35 with acute or convalescent COVID-19. CDR3s include the opening cysteine and the closing phenylalanine or tryptophan. D genes are given only for firm matches. Clone size is stated in some rows and not others, as once, few, many or a class when expanded.

CDR3nt	CDR3aa	j_gene	d_gene	abundance	v_gene
TGTGCCAGCAGTTTCGGGGACTTTTCCAGGCCGGTAGCTCCCCTCCACTTT	CASSFGDFSRPVAPLHF	TRBJ1-6	-	-	TRBV27
TGTGCCAGCAGCCAAGCTCCGAACACCGGGGAGCTGTTTTTT	CASSQAPNTGELFF	TRBJ2-2	-	-	TRBV3-1/TRBV3-2
TGTGCCAGCAGTTTTACAGGGGACCGAAAACTGTTTTTT	CASSFTGDRKLFF	TRBJ1-4	TRBD1	-	TRBV6-2/TRBV6-3
TGCGCCAGCAGCTTGGGACAGGGGCTGTACAATGAGCAGTTCTTC	CASSLGQGLYNEQFF	TRBJ2-1	TRBD1	-	TRBV5-1
TGTGCCAGCAGCGCCCGACTAGCGGGGCTTTACAATGAGCAGTTCTTC	CASSARLAGLYNEQFF	TRBJ2-1	TRBD2	-	TRBV7-8
TGTGCCACCAGTGATTCGCTTTCGACCGGGGTAAGGTTCTTC	CATSDSLSTGVRFF	TRBJ2-1	-	-	TRBV24-1
TGCGCCAGCAGCCAAGATTTCGCGGGGGCAGCAGATACGCAGTATTTT	CASSQDFAGAADTQYF	TRBJ2-3	-	-	TRBV4-1
TGTGCAAGTCGCTTATCAGGGAACAGCAATCAGCCCCAGCATTTT	CASRLSGNSNQPQHF	TRBJ1-5	-	once	TRBV12-2
TGTGCCTGGAGTGTGGACAGGGGGACTTTACCCCTCCACTTT	CAWSVDRGTLPLHF	TRBJ1-6	TRBD1	-	TRBV30
TGTGCCAGCAGCTTGGTGGCAGACCAAGAGACCCAGTACTTC	CASSLVADQETQYF	TRBJ2-5	-	-	TRBV5-4